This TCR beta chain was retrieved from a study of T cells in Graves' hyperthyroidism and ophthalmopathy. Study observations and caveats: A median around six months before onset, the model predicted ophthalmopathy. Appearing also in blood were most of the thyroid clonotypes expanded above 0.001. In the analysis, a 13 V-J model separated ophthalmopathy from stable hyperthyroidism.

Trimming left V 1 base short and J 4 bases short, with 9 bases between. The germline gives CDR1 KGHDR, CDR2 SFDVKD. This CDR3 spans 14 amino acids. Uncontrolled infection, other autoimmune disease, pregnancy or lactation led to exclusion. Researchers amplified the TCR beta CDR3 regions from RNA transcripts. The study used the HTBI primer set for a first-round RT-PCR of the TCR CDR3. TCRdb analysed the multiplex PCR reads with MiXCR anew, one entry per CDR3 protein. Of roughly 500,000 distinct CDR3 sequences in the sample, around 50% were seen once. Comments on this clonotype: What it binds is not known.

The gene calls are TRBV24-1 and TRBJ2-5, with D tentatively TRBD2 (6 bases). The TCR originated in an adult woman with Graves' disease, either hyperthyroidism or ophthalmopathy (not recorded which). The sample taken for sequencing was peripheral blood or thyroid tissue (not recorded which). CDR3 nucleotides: TGTGCCACCAGTGATTTCGGGAGTGGAGAGACCCAGTACTTC. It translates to CATSDFGSGETQYF.